This T cell receptor beta chain was found in a study of identical twins. Unique molecular identifiers were present on the cDNA, which also gained a universal primer site by template switching. TCRdb re-called the 5' RACE reads with MiXCR, one entry per CDR3 protein. The profile shows roughly 710,000 distinct CDR3 sequences, approximately 6% of them singletons. Study outcomes and limitations: Recombination models fit unrelated individuals' TCR alpha sharing but underestimated twins'. Donors were not followed over many years; analysis was cross-sectional.

This clonotype turned up a few times. Antigen: not known. The sequence came from a man aged 18 to 30 in good health. The sequenced sample was naive T cells sorted from blood.

The CDR3 DNA sequence: TGTGCCAGCAGAGGGAGGACAGGGAACACTGAAGCTTTCTTT. Amino acids: CASRGRTGNTEAFF. The chain recombines TRBV2 with TRBJ1-1; 7 nucleotides line up with TRBD1. Per germline, CDR1 SNHLY and CDR2 FYNNEI. The CDR3 totals 14 residues. V was clipped by 6 bases and J by 1 base; unmatched bases: 5.